One and the same sample provided the 4 T cell receptor beta chains below, sequenced in a study of cytomegalovirus exposure and HLA in healthy donors. The PCR had 60 Vbeta and 13 Jbeta primers. Measured with immunoSEQ multiplex PCR; TCRdb has only the in-frame clones, and not every one. The table includes some 150,000 clones, less than 9.5% detected once. The source material was PBMCs. The receptors were gathered from a male donor in good health and CMV-seronegative.

This clone turned up a few times. This chain uses TRBV7-8 with TRBJ1-5, with 8 bases lining up with TRBD1. Trimming cost V 5 bases and J 6 bases; bases outside gene matches: 12. CDR3 length: 16 residues. CDR1 is SGHVS and CDR2 is FQNEAQ in the germline V gene. In nucleotides, the CDR3 is TGTGCCAGCAGCCTAAACAGGGGGGCGCAGGGTCAGCCCCAGCATTTT. It codes for CASSLNRGAQGQPQHF.

This clone has a handful of counts. The junction departs from the called germline gene at one end, perhaps through a read error. This rearrangement joins TRBV6-4 to TRBJ1-2, with D maybe TRBD1 (5 bases). Germline lookup yields CDR1 MRHNA and CDR2 SNTAGT. The CDR3 sequence is 17 residues long. CDR3 loop: CASSDSTRAGLGVGYPF. DNA for the CDR3: TGTGCCAGCAGTGACTCGACGCGAGCGGGGCTTGGAGTTGGCTACCCCTTC.

The chain couples TRBV19 to TRBJ1-1; D possibly corresponds to TRBD1 (6 bases). The CDR3 runs 13 residues. The V and J ends lost 7 bases and 1 base respectively, with 10 bases between them. Germline CDR1 reads LNHDA; CDR2 reads SQIVND (reference sequence). CDR3 sequence: CASKGTQNTEAFF. The CDR3 region has the DNA TGTGCCAGTAAAGGGACACAGAACACTGAAGCTTTCTTT.

This clone came up a few times. Within the sample, other DNA sequences also encode this same CDR3. This rearrangement joins TRBV7-2 to TRBJ2-7, with 12 bases fitting TRBD2. The CDR3 is 18 amino acids. Looked up from germline, CDR1 is SGHTA and CDR2 is FQGNSA. V lost 0 bases and J lost 3; bases outside the gene matches: 9. The CDR3 region has the DNA TGTGCCAGCAGCTTAGCTTCTAGCGGGGGGGCCTCGCGCTACGAGCAGTACTTC. It encodes CASSLASSGGASRYEQYF. Variable domain in full (rest from reference TRBV7-2 and TRBJ2-7): GAGVSQSPSNKVTEKGKDVELRCDPISGHTALYWYRQSLGQGLEFLIYFQGNSAPDKSGLPSDRFSAERTGGSVSTLTIQRTQQEDSAVYLCASSLASSGGASRYEQYFGPGTRLTVT.